This passage covers 24 T cell receptor beta chains from one sample sequenced in a study of CD8 T cells in Susac syndrome. Random hexamers were used to reverse transcribe roughly 0.45 to 1 ug of RNA. TCRdb analysed the immunoSEQ multiplex PCR reads with MiXCR anew, one entry per CDR3 protein. The sample records about 180,000 distinct CDR3 sequences, about 93% being singletons. The sample consisted of CD4+ T cells from PBMCs. The receptors were gathered from a human donor with multiple sclerosis.

This rearrangement joins TRBV4-1 to TRBJ2-7, with 7 bases that match TRBD2. Germline loops: CDR1 MGHRA, CDR2 YSYEKL. The CDR3 extends over 18 amino acids. V was pared by 0 bases and J by 1 base, with 12 bases of the junction left unmatched. CDR3 DNA: TGCGCCAGCAGCCAAGAAGTCCCAGGAGCGGGAATATCCTACGAGCAGTACTTC. Protein: CASSQEVPGAGISYEQYF.

V is TRBV9 and J is TRBJ2-2; perhaps D is TRBD1 or TRBD2 (6 bases each). Germline V CDR1 and CDR2: SGDLS, YYNGEE. The CDR3 consists of 16 residues. Deletions cut 6 bases from V and 2 bases from J, with 17 bases between. Here the CDR3 DNA reads TGTGCCAGCACCCTAGGAGGGACACCTAACACCGGGGAGCTGTTTTTT. This sequence encodes CASTLGGTPNTGELFF.

The chain couples TRBV19 to TRBJ1-2; D is undetermined. The germline CDR1 and CDR2 sequences are LNHDA and SQIVND (reference sequence). Trimming removed 1 base from V and 8 bases from J, with 11 bases in between. There are 13 residues in the CDR3. The DNA for the CDR3 is TGTGCCAGTAGTATAGTGGCGGCCGCGGGCTACACCTTC. Translated: CASSIVAAAGYTF.

The chain combines TRBV9 with TRBJ2-2; D might be TRBD1 (6 bases). Germline V gives CDR1 SGDLS, CDR2 YYNGEE. This CDR3 comprises 14 residues. The ends were cut back, 3 bases at V and 7 bases at J, with 13 bases in the middle. The CDR3 bases are TGTGCCAGCAGCGGACAGGTCGGAGGCGGGGAGCTGTTTTTT. It is translated as CASSGQVGGGELFF. The whole variable domain, remainder taken from reference TRBV9 and TRBJ2-2, is DSGVTQTPKHLITATGQRVTLRCSPRSGDLSVYWYQQSLDQGLQFLIQYYNGEERAKGNILERFSAQQFPDLHSELNLSSLELGDSALYFCASSGQVGGGELFFGEGSRLTVL.

The V and J genes are TRBV10-3 and TRBJ1-1; D is undetermined. V lost 3 bases and J lost 7, with 12 bases in between. Germline-derived CDR1 and CDR2 are ENHRY and SYGVKD. The CDR3 contains 13 residues. The CDR3 sequence is CAISDHDGFEAFF. The CDR3 DNA reads as TGTGCCATCAGTGACCACGACGGGTTTGAAGCTTTCTTT.

The chain employs TRBV27 and TRBJ2-3, with D perhaps assigned TRBD1 or TRBD2 (6 bases each). CDR1 is MNHEY and CDR2 is SMNVEV in the germline V gene (reference sequence). This CDR3 comprises 14 residues. The ends were cut back, 3 bases at V and 7 bases at J, with 14 bases in the middle. The chain's CDR3 is CASSFGQGRNTQYF. The CDR3 DNA sequence: TGTGCCAGCAGTTTCGGCCAGGGGAGGAATACGCAGTATTTT.

The gene calls are TRBV20-1 and TRBJ2-1, with 11 nucleotides matching TRBD2. Per the germline V gene, CDR1 is DFQATT and CDR2 is SNEGSKA (reference sequence). This CDR3 has 14 amino acids. The V and J ends lost 7 bases and 6 bases, in that order; junction bases with no gene match: 8. This chain's CDR3 is CSVVVAGGGNEQFF. In nucleotides, the CDR3 is TGCAGTGTCGTCGTAGCGGGGGGGGGCAATGAGCAGTTCTTC.

The chain joins TRBV30 to TRBJ2-3; D is undetermined. The CDR3 contains 13 residues. Trimming took off 0 bases at V and 7 bases at J, with 11 bases between the two ends. Germline values: CDR1 GTSNPN, CDR2 SVGIG (reference sequence). The CDR3: CAWSVKAGNTQYF. In DNA, the CDR3 is TGTGCCTGGAGTGTAAAGGCAGGCAATACGCAGTATTTT. Variable domain in full (rest from reference TRBV30 and TRBJ2-3): SQTIHQWPATLVQPVGSPLSLECTVEGTSNPNLYWYRQAAGRGLQLLFYSVGIGQISSEVPQNLSASRPQDRQFILSSKKLLLSDSGFYLCAWSVKAGNTQYFGPGTRLTVL.

In its sample, this clonotype was seen once. The gene calls are TRBV12-3 or TRBV12-4 and TRBJ2-7, with TRBD1 as a possible D gene (6 bases). Between the trimmed V and J ends, which lost 2 bases and 2 bases, there was a span of 10 bases. The CDR3 contains 14 residues. The CDR3 region has the DNA TGTGCCAGCAGTTTATCTGGACAGCCCTACGAGCAGTACTTC. This encodes CASSLSGQPYEQYF.

This clonotype occurred once. The junction does not match germline at one end; this may be a read error. The chain employs TRBV2 and TRBJ2-4, with D tentatively TRBD1 or TRBD2 (5 bases each). The CDR3 is made up of 12 amino acids. Germline CDR1 reads SNHLY; CDR2 reads FYNNEI. The CDR3 DNA is TGTGCCAGCAGGGGGACCGGGACCCCTCAATGGTTC. It yields the protein CASRGTGTPQWF.

V and J are TRBV7-9 and TRBJ1-2, with 7 nucleotides matching TRBD1. The CDR3 is made up of 14 amino acids. The germline CDR1 and CDR2 sequences are SEHNR and FQNEAQ (reference sequence). Germline trimming cut 4 bases from V and 2 bases from J; bases unmatched to any gene: 4. The CDR3 spells CASSSPTGNYGYTF. CDR3 sequence (DNA): TGTGCCAGCAGCTCCCCGACAGGGAACTATGGCTACACCTTC.

The chain recombines TRBV7-9 with TRBJ2-7; 7 bases map to TRBD1. The V segment lost 1 base and the J segment 1 base; nucleotides outside the gene matches: 10. Germline V gene lookup returns CDR1 SEHNR and CDR2 FQNEAQ (reference sequence). This CDR3 is built from 17 residues. CDR3 nucleotides: TGTGCCAGCAGCTTAGGGCTACAGGGGACGCGATCCTACGAGCAGTACTTC. Its protein product is CASSLGLQGTRSYEQYF.

The chain couples TRBV28 to TRBJ2-1, with D maybe TRBD2 (6 bases). The CDR3 contains 16 residues. Trimming stripped 2 bases from V and 3 bases from J, with 14 bases between. The germline V gene encodes CDR1 MDHEN and CDR2 SYDVKM. CDR3 DNA: TGTGCCAGCAGTTTAGCGGGACGACCAGACTACAATGAGCAGTTCTTC. It codes for CASSLAGRPDYNEQFF.

The chain links TRBV29-1 to TRBJ1-1; D ambiguous. The germline V gene encodes CDR1 SQVTM and CDR2 ANQGSEA. CDR3 length: 13 residues. V was clipped by 7 bases and J by 3 bases, with 15 bases between them. CDR3 in amino acids: CSAQTALDTEAFF. CDR3 coding DNA: TGCAGCGCCCAGACTGCCCTGGACACTGAAGCTTTCTTT. The whole variable domain, filled in from reference TRBV29-1 and TRBJ1-1, reads SAVISQKPSRDICQRGTSLTIQCQVDSQVTMMFWYRQQPGQSLTLIATANQGSEATYESGFVIDKFPISRPNLTFSTLTVSNMSPEDSSIYLCSAQTALDTEAFFGQGTRLTVV.

The count of this clonotype is one. The CDR3 sequence: CASERASRTDTQYF. The CDR3 nucleotides are TGTGCCTCCGAGCGGGCTAGTCGCACAGATACGCAGTATTTT. The chain joins TRBV2 to TRBJ2-3; possibly TRBD2 for D (6 bases). Trimming pared 11 bases from V and 1 base from J, leaving 16 bases between. The germline CDR1 and CDR2 sequences are SNHLY and FYNNEI. The CDR3 runs 14 residues.

This sequence joins TRBV12-3 or TRBV12-4 and TRBJ1-2, with 8 bases that match TRBD1. V lost 6 bases to trimming and J lost 5 bases; unmatched junction nucleotides: 5. The CDR3 spans 13 residues. The DNA for the CDR3 is TGTGCCAGCAGCCGCGGGACAGGTTATGGCTACACCTTC. This gives the protein CASSRGTGYGYTF.

The genes are TRBV7-3 and TRBJ1-3; no clear D gene. CDR1 and CDR2 from the germline V gene are SGHTA and FQGTGA. V lost 8 bases to trimming and J lost 4 bases, with 9 bases between them. The CDR3 is made up of 12 amino acids. CDR3 protein: CASPQYGNTIYF. CDR3 in DNA: TGTGCCAGCCCCCAGTACGGAAACACCATATATTTT.

The chain employs TRBV5-4 and TRBJ1-2, with D perhaps matching TRBD1 (5 bases). V was clipped by 5 bases and J by 7 bases, with 12 bases between them. The CDR3 contains 12 residues. The germline V gene encodes CDR1 SGHNT and CDR2 YYREEE (reference sequence). CDR3 sequence reads: CASRPGSGGYTF. The CDR3, as DNA: TGTGCCAGCAGGCCAGGGAGCGGTGGCTACACCTTC.

V is TRBV20-1 and J is TRBJ2-1; 8 nucleotides line up with TRBD2. Germline CDR1 reads DFQATT; CDR2 reads SNEGSKA (reference sequence). The CDR3 totals 15 residues. The trim removed 2 bases at V and 0 bases at J, leaving 3 bases unmatched. The CDR3 nucleotides read TGCAGTGCTAGACCGGGAGGGAGCTCCTACAATGAGCAGTTCTTC. This gives the protein CSARPGGSSYNEQFF.

In DNA, the CDR3 is TGTGCCAGCAGCCTCTCTAGCGACCAAGAGACCCAGTACTTC. It specifies CASSLSSDQETQYF. The rearrangement joins TRBV7-2 to TRBJ2-5, with D tentatively TRBD2 (6 bases). V lost 5 bases and J 0 bases, leaving 10 bases between the germline ends. Germline V gene sequence: CDR1 SGHTA, CDR2 FQGNSA. The CDR3 has 14 amino acids.

The chain carries TRBV5-4 and TRBJ2-2; 7 bases match TRBD2. CDR3 length: 15 amino acids. Trimming removed 1 base from V and 6 bases from J; junction bases left unmatched: 6. Germline CDR1 SGHNT, CDR2 YYREEE (reference sequence). The CDR3 nucleotides are TGTGCCAGCAGCTTGTTCGGGGGGAAGGCCGGGGAGCTGTTTTTT. Protein sequence: CASSLFGGKAGELFF.

This sequence joins TRBV20-1 and TRBJ2-2, with 10 positions matching TRBD2. The V gene's germline CDR1 is DFQATT and CDR2 SNEGSKA (reference sequence). The CDR3 consists of 14 residues. Unmatched junction bases numbered 2, after V lost 6 bases and J lost 1 base. CDR3 loop: CSARTSGNTGELFF. The CDR3 DNA is TGCAGTGCGAGGACTAGCGGGAACACCGGGGAGCTGTTTTTT.

V and J are TRBV7-2 and TRBJ2-5; 7 nucleotides match TRBD2. The CDR3 consists of 17 residues. J gave up 5 bases and V 5 bases, and 17 bases lay outside the gene matches. The germline V gene encodes CDR1 SGHTA and CDR2 FQGNSA. The CDR3 protein is CASSLGIGGSDFETQYF. CDR3 sequence (DNA): TGTGCCAGCAGCCTAGGGATCGGGGGGTCGGATTTTGAGACCCAGTACTTC.

This clonotype was seen only a few times. The chain joins TRBV2 to TRBJ1-5, with D uncertain. Germline lookup yields CDR1 SNHLY and CDR2 FYNNEI. The length of the CDR3 is 12 residues. V was cut by 4 bases and J by 5 bases, with 6 bases left in between. The CDR3 region has the DNA TGTGCCAGCAGTGGCGATGATCAGCCCCAGCATTTT. Translation: CASSGDDQPQHF.